The rows below give T cell receptor beta chains drawn from one sample of a study of cytomegalovirus exposure and HLA in healthy donors. The assay was immunoSEQ multiplex PCR, and TCRdb's table has in-frame clones only and misses some. The repertoire holds fewer than 65,000 clones, with roughly 70% as singletons. The sequenced material came from PBMCs. The receptors originated from a man aged 50 or older in good health and CMV-seronegative. The CDR3 runs from the conserved cysteine through the conserved F or W.

j_call | v_call | cdr3_aa
TRBJ1-5 | TRBV5-5 | CASSNLLRDRVVGNQPQHF
TRBJ2-3 | TRBV27 | CASSKDRRSLTDTQYF
TRBJ1-6 | TRBV6-5 | CASSEYYNSPLHF
TRBJ2-5 | TRBV27 | CASRSRDEETQYF
TRBJ1-2 | TRBV19 | CASTADNFGYTF
TRBJ2-7 | TRBV30 | CAWSRFEPPYEQYF
TRBJ2-1 | TRBV7-6 | CASSLGSGVINEQFF
TRBJ1-5 | TRBV27 | CASSPRTGPHQPQHF
TRBJ2-7 | TRBV18 | CASSPSSGEQYF
TRBJ2-7 | TRBV14 | CASSPRWVGDEQYF
TRBJ2-1 | TRBV5-1 | CASARGGYEQFF
TRBJ1-4 | TRBV9 | CASSVSGGVKEKLFF
TRBJ2-1 | TRBV6-4 | CASSDGLAGYNEQFF
TRBJ2-2 | TRBV5-1 | CASSLNTIDTGELFF
TRBJ1-2 | TRBV7-2 | CASSLVGTDGYTF
TRBJ2-5 | TRBV20-1 | CSATDQETQYF
TRBJ2-5 | TRBV1 | CTSSQELAGGAETQYF
TRBJ1-5 | TRBV7-9 | CASSLGQGNQPQHF
TRBJ2-5 | TRBV9 | CASSVEASGGHLYF
TRBJ1-5 | TRBV27 | CASSTRAGEPNQPQHF
TRBJ2-3 | TRBV18 | CASSRSSGGPNRDTQYF
TRBJ1-2 | TRBV6-6 | CASSYPRQGYGYTF
TRBJ1-2 | TRBV18 | CASSGTAYGYTF
TRBJ1-5 | TRBV5-6 | CASSLTTGIDQPQHF
TRBJ1-1 | TRBV30 | CAWSPSGQTSEAFF
TRBJ1-6 | TRBV4-1 | CASSQDNRAPLHF
TRBJ1-4 | TRBV19 | CASSIAGSGEKLFF
TRBJ2-3 | TRBV2 | CATTGGIFADTQYF
TRBJ2-2 | TRBV5-4 | CASSSDRGSTGELFF
TRBJ2-7 | TRBV2 | CAVRGGTGVEQYF
TRBJ2-7 | TRBV30 | CAWSVGSSYEQYF